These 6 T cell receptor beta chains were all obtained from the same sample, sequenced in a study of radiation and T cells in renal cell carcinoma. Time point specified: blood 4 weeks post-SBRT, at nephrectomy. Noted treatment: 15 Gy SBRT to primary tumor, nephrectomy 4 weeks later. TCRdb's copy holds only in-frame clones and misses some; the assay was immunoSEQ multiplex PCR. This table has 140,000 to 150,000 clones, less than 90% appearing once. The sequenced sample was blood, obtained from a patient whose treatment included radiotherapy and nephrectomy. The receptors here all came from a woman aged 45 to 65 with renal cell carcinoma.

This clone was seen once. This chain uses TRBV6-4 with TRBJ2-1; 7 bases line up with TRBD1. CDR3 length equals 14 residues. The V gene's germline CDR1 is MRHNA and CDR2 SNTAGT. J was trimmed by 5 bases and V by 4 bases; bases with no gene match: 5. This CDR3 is CASSADTGDNEQFF. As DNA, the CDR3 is TGTGCCAGCAGTGCCGATACAGGGGACAATGAGCAGTTCTTC.

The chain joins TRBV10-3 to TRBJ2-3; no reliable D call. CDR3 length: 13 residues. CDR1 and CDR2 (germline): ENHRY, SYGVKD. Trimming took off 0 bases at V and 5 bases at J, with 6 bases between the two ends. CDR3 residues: CAISESTLDTQYF. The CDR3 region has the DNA TGTGCCATCAGTGAGTCGACCTTAGATACGCAGTATTTT.

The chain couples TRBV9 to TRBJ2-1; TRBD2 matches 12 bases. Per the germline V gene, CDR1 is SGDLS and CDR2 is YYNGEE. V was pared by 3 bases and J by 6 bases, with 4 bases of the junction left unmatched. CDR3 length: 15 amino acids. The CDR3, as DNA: TGTGCCAGCAGCGCACGACTAGCGGGAGTCAATGAGCAGTTCTTC. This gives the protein CASSARLAGVNEQFF.

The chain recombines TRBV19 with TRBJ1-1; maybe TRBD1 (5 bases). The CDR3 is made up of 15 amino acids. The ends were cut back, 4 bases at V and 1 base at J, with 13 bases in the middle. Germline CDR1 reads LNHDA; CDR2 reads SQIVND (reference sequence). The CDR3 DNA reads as TGTGCCAGTAGTACCAATCCAGGGAGGAACACTGAAGCTTTCTTT. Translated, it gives CASSTNPGRNTEAFF.

The CDR3 coding sequence is TGTGCCACCAGCAGAGCTTATGACAGGGGCTACGAGCAGTACTTC. The encoded protein is CATSRAYDRGYEQYF. The rearrangement uses TRBV15 and TRBJ2-7; 8 nucleotides line up with TRBD1. The V segment lost 1 base and the J segment 3 bases; nucleotides outside the gene matches: 5. CDR3 length: 15 amino acids. Looked up from germline, CDR1 is LNHNV and CDR2 is YYDKDF (reference sequence).

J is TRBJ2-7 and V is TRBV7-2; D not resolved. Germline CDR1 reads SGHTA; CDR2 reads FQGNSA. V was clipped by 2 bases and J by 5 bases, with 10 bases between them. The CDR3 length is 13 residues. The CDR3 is CASSLQVWNEQYF. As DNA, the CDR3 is TGTGCCAGCAGCTTACAAGTATGGAACGAGCAGTACTTC. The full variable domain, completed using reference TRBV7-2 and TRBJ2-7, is GAGVSQSPSNKVTEKGKDVELRCDPISGHTALYWYRQSLGQGLEFLIYFQGNSAPDKSGLPSDRFSAERTGGSVSTLTIQRTQQEDSAVYLCASSLQVWNEQYFGPGTRLTVT.